The 25 T cell receptor beta chains in this list originate from one sample, sequenced in a study of long-term antiretroviral therapy in people with HIV. The authors ran the immunoSEQ assay, v3.0, at survey level. TCRdb's copy holds only in-frame clones and misses some; the assay was immunoSEQ multiplex PCR. The table shows over 10,000 clones, with 70% to 75% occurring only once. Material: unsorted PBMCs, obtained 3.1 years before starting antiretroviral therapy. Receptors were obtained from a man aged 35 to 55 with HIV.

CDR3 loop: CASSYTGQGSEKLFF. The DNA of the CDR3 is TGTGCCAGCAGTTACACGGGACAGGGGAGCGAAAAACTGTTTTTT. The chain has TRBV6-5 and TRBJ1-4; 10 bases align to TRBD1. Germline loops: CDR1 MNHEY, CDR2 SVGAGI. The CDR3 extends over 15 amino acids. V was clipped by 2 bases and J by 8 bases; unmatched bases: 5.

This clone has only one observation. CDR3 in amino acids: CAWSVGSQETQYF. The CDR3 nucleotides read TGTGCCTGGAGTGTGGGCAGCCAAGAGACCCAGTACTTC. This chain joins TRBV30 and TRBJ2-5, with unresolved D. V was shortened by 0 bases and J by 1 base, with 6 bases between the two germline ends. Germline V gene sequence: CDR1 GTSNPN, CDR2 SVGIG (reference sequence). This CDR3 is 13 amino acids long. Supplemented by reference TRBV30 and TRBJ2-5, the full variable domain reads SQTIHQWPATLVQPVGSPLSLECTVEGTSNPNLYWYRQAAGRGLQLLFYSVGIGQISSEVPQNLSASRPQDRQFILSSKKLLLSDSGFYLCAWSVGSQETQYFGPGTRLLVL.

The rearrangement links TRBV9 to TRBJ2-5; 7 nucleotides line up with TRBD2. CDR1 and CDR2 (germline): SGDLS, YYNGEE. The CDR3 runs 17 residues. The junction had 11 bases not matched to a gene; V was cut back by 0 bases and J by 3 bases. This CDR3 is CASSVGLRGGQEETQYF. CDR3 DNA: TGTGCCAGCAGCGTAGGCCTAAGGGGAGGGCAAGAAGAGACCCAGTACTTC.

The chain carries TRBV7-9 and TRBJ2-3; D tentatively fits TRBD1 or TRBD2 (5 bases each). CDR3 length equals 15 residues. Germline CDR1 SEHNR, CDR2 FQNEAQ (reference sequence). The ends were cut back, 2 bases at V and 5 bases at J, with 14 bases in the middle. CDR3: CASSLWGRYGDTQYF. The DNA of the CDR3 is TGTGCCAGCAGCTTATGGGGGAGATACGGAGATACGCAGTATTTT.

This clone was found once. The J gene is TRBJ2-1, the V gene TRBV7-9; TRBD2 matches 12 bases. The CDR3 totals 16 residues. Per the germline V gene, CDR1 is SEHNR and CDR2 is FQNEAQ (reference sequence). V dropped 2 bases and J dropped 7; count of bases not matched to a gene: 6. The CDR3 spells CASSLNGGLAGNEQFF. Here the CDR3 DNA reads TGTGCCAGCAGCTTAAATGGAGGACTAGCGGGGAATGAGCAGTTCTTC.

This clone was seen once. The rearrangement joins TRBV30 to TRBJ1-5, with unresolved D. CDR1 and CDR2 (germline): GTSNPN, SVGIG (reference sequence). This CDR3 has 14 residues. Trimming removed 0 bases at V and 3 bases at J, with 9 bases between. The CDR3 region has the DNA TGTGCCTGGAGTGTTGGAGGGCACAATCAGCCCCAGCATTTT. It is translated as CAWSVGGHNQPQHF.

This clone occurred a few times. This chain links TRBV2 with TRBJ1-3, with no clear D. This CDR3 is built from 13 residues. Deletions cut 8 bases from V and 1 base from J, with 9 bases between. Germline CDR1 and CDR2: SNHLY and FYNNEI. CDR3 sequence: CASLSESGNTIYF. As DNA, the CDR3 is TGTGCCAGCCTGAGTGAGTCTGGAAACACCATATATTTT.

The chain links TRBV7-8 to TRBJ2-7; D is possibly TRBD1 (6 bases). This CDR3 contains 15 residues. CDR1 and CDR2 from the germline V gene are SGHVS and FQNEAQ. Trimming took off 5 bases at V and 7 bases at J, with 21 bases between the two ends. The CDR3 loop is CASSLTTGSVREQYF. CDR3 DNA: TGTGCCAGCAGCCTTACGACAGGCTCCGTAAGGGAGCAGTACTTC.

The chain has TRBV28 and TRBJ1-5, with TRBD1 as a possible D gene (5 bases). V lost 6 bases, J lost 6 bases, and 21 bases lay in between. The CDR3 contains 16 residues. Germline CDR1 and CDR2: MDHEN and SYDVKM. The CDR3 sequence: CASSPGGGGYFQPQHF. The DNA of the CDR3 is TGTGCCAGCAGCCCGGGAGGCGGGGGGTATTTTCAGCCCCAGCATTTT. Filled out from reference TRBV28 and TRBJ1-5, the complete variable domain reads DVKVTQSSRYLVKRTGEKVFLECVQDMDHENMFWYRQDPGLGLRLIYFSYDVKMKEKGDIPEGYSVSREKKERFSLILESASTNQTSMYLCASSPGGGGYFQPQHFGDGTRLSIL.

The V gene is TRBV5-1, the J gene TRBJ2-1, with 7 bases that match TRBD2. The CDR3 runs 16 residues. Unmatched junction bases numbered 11, after V lost 1 base and J lost 7 bases. Per germline, CDR1 SGHRS and CDR2 YFSETQ. CDR3 sequence reads: CASSLSILLAENEQFF. In DNA form, the CDR3 reads TGCGCCAGCAGCTTGTCTATTCTGCTAGCGGAGAATGAGCAGTTCTTC.

The chain carries TRBV30 and TRBJ2-4; D remains unclear. The CDR3 is 13 residues long. Trimming left V 2 bases short and J 8 bases short, with 13 bases between. Looked up from germline, CDR1 is GTSNPN and CDR2 is SVGIG (reference sequence). The CDR3 protein is CAWSTLNADIQYF. In DNA, the CDR3 is TGTGCCTGGAGTACCTTAAACGCGGACATTCAGTACTTC.

The chain employs TRBV7-2 and TRBJ1-5; tentatively, D is TRBD1 (6 bases). Germline assignment: CDR1 SGHTA and CDR2 FQGNSA. V lost 5 bases to trimming and J lost 7 bases, with 18 bases between them. This CDR3 region has 15 residues. The CDR3 is CASSPVAGASQPQHF. In DNA form, the CDR3 reads TGTGCCAGCAGCCCAGTAGCGGGGGCAAGCCAGCCCCAGCATTTT.

By frequency in the sample, this clone is medium-sized (0.01 to 0.1%). DNA for the CDR3: TGTGCCAGCAGCGTTACGGGAGCAGGAGATACGCAGTATTTT. Protein sequence: CASSVTGAGDTQYF. This chain links TRBV9 with TRBJ2-3, with D possibly TRBD2 on 6 matching bases. Per the germline V gene, CDR1 is SGDLS and CDR2 is YYNGEE. V was clipped by 2 bases and J by 5 bases, with 12 bases between them. This CDR3 contains 14 residues. The entire variable domain, with the rest obtained from reference TRBV9 and TRBJ2-3, is as follows: DSGVTQTPKHLITATGQRVTLRCSPRSGDLSVYWYQQSLDQGLQFLIQYYNGEERAKGNILERFSAQQFPDLHSELNLSSLELGDSALYFCASSVTGAGDTQYFGPGTRLTVL.

The chain combines TRBV19 with TRBJ1-4; D is undetermined. Trimming pared 5 bases from V and 0 bases from J, leaving 10 bases between. Germline assignment: CDR1 LNHDA and CDR2 SQIVND (reference sequence). This CDR3 comprises 15 residues. The CDR3 DNA follows: TGTGCCAGTAGTGGCGGGCGCCCAACTAATGAAAAACTGTTTTTT. As protein: CASSGGRPTNEKLFF.

This rearrangement joins TRBV9 to TRBJ2-7; 13 bases agree with TRBD2. The J segment lost 3 bases and the V segment lost 3 bases, leaving 3 bases of the junction unmatched. Per the germline V gene, CDR1 is SGDLS and CDR2 is YYNGEE. This CDR3 comprises 15 residues. The CDR3 sequence: CASSGGTSGIYEQYF. In DNA, the CDR3 is TGTGCCAGCAGCGGGGGGACTAGCGGGATCTACGAGCAGTACTTC.

The gene calls are TRBV7-8 and TRBJ2-3, with TRBD1 matching 9 bases. This CDR3 is built from 15 residues. V was pared by 5 bases and J by 0 bases, with 3 bases of the junction left unmatched. Per germline, CDR1 SGHVS and CDR2 FQNEAQ. Here the CDR3 DNA reads TGTGCCAGCAGCACGGGACAGGGAAGCACAGATACGCAGTATTTT. It is translated as CASSTGQGSTDTQYF.

The chain carries TRBV4-2 and TRBJ2-1; TRBD2 matches 15 bases. CDR3 length equals 19 residues. Trimming removed 0 bases from V and 1 base from J; junction bases left unmatched: 4. The germline V gene encodes CDR1 LGHNA and CDR2 YNFKEQ. The CDR3 nucleotides read TGTGCCAGCAGCCAAGATCCGGGACTAGCGGGAGGATCCTACAATGAGCAGTTCTTC. Translated, it gives CASSQDPGLAGGSYNEQFF.

The genes are TRBV27 and TRBJ2-2; D unclear. The CDR3 sequence is 12 residues long. V was cut by 6 bases and J by 1 base, with 3 bases left in between. Germline V gives CDR1 MNHEY, CDR2 SMNVEV (reference sequence). The DNA of the CDR3 is TGTGCCAGCAGCAAGAACACCGGGGAGCTGTTTTTT. Protein sequence: CASSKNTGELFF.

The gene calls are TRBV6-5 and TRBJ1-2; a weak D match, TRBD1 (5 bases). The CDR3 consists of 15 residues. Trimming removed 7 bases at V and 5 bases at J, with 20 bases between. CDR1 MNHEY and CDR2 SVGAGI come from the germline V gene. The CDR3 DNA reads as TGTGCCAGCATTAAATCGACAGAAACTTATTATGGCTACACCTTC. This codes for CASIKSTETYYGYTF.

The chain employs TRBV10-3 and TRBJ2-2; 10 bases agree with TRBD2. This CDR3 contains 15 residues. The V gene end was trimmed by 3 bases and the J gene end by 6 bases; junction bases not matched to a gene: 4. Germline CDR1 reads ENHRY; CDR2 reads SYGVKD. CDR3 sequence reads: CAISDKREGPGELFF. In DNA form, the CDR3 reads TGTGCCATCAGTGATAAGCGGGAGGGCCCCGGGGAGCTGTTTTTT.

This clone appeared a few times. This sequence joins TRBV6-1 and TRBJ1-5; possibly TRBD1 for D (5 bases). The germline V gene encodes CDR1 MNHNS and CDR2 SASEGT. The CDR3 is made up of 13 amino acids. V shed 8 bases and J shed 3 bases, with 11 bases lying between them. The CDR3 DNA follows: TGTGCCAGCGGAAGACAGAACAATCAGCCCCAGCATTTT. Translated, it gives CASGRQNNQPQHF.

The chain has TRBV28 and TRBJ2-1, with D perhaps matching TRBD2 (6 bases). The CDR3 covers 12 residues. Germline-derived CDR1 and CDR2 are MDHEN and SYDVKM. Trimming removed 10 bases from V and 7 bases from J, with 14 bases in between. The CDR3 DNA is TGTGCCACCCAGCTAGCGTGGAATGAGCAGTTCTTC. This codes for CATQLAWNEQFF.

The chain uses TRBV27 and TRBJ2-2, with D perhaps TRBD1 (6 bases). V dropped 7 bases and J dropped 0 bases, with 15 bases sitting between them. The CDR3 is 16 residues long. From germline, CDR1 is MNHEY and CDR2 SMNVEV (reference sequence). The CDR3 loop reads CASIKLGHANTGELFF. DNA of the CDR3: TGTGCCAGCATCAAACTGGGACATGCGAACACCGGGGAGCTGTTTTTT.

The chain joins TRBV5-5 to TRBJ2-1; the match to TRBD2 covers 15 bases. This CDR3 comprises 18 residues. J lost 6 bases, V lost 4 bases, and 11 bases had no gene match. Germline V gives CDR1 SGHKS, CDR2 YYEKEE (reference sequence). The chain's CDR3 is CASSLGLAGGPIRNEQFF. CDR3 DNA: TGTGCCAGCAGCCTTGGACTAGCGGGAGGGCCGATTCGCAATGAGCAGTTCTTC.

In DNA, the CDR3 is TGTGCCAGCAGGTTAAATCCGGGGGGCAATCAGCCCCAGCATTTT. Protein: CASRLNPGGNQPQHF. This chain joins TRBV7-2 and TRBJ1-5, with a weak D call TRBD1 (5 bases). CDR3 size: 15 residues. Germline V gene data show CDR1 as SGHTA and CDR2 as FQGNSA. The V gene lost 6 bases and the J gene lost 2 bases, with 14 bases spanning the gap. Supplemented by reference TRBV7-2 and TRBJ1-5, the full variable domain reads GAGVSQSPSNKVTEKGKDVELRCDPISGHTALYWYRQSLGQGLEFLIYFQGNSAPDKSGLPSDRFSAERTGGSVSTLTIQRTQQEDSAVYLCASRLNPGGNQPQHFGDGTRLSIL.